This TCR beta chain was sequenced during a study of blood T cell repertoires in COVID-19. In the authors' workflow: Reference gene primer amplification gave nucleated cell count estimates. Only in-frame clones appear in the TCRdb table, and some are missing; sequencing was by immunoSEQ multiplex PCR. Clonal size and the V and J genes are those of that table, whereas D and trimming came from the DNA. Of about 270,000 clones in the sample, 82% were seen once. The CDR3 covers 16 residues. From germline, CDR1 is SEHNR and CDR2 FQNEAQ (reference sequence). V gave up 2 bases and J gave up 0 bases; unmatched junction bases: 5.

J is TRBJ2-7 and V is TRBV7-9; 9 positions agree with TRBD1. Source material: peripheral blood. This receptor was obtained from a woman younger than 35 with acute or convalescent COVID-19. The CDR3 coding sequence is TGTGCCAGCAGCTTAATACCGGGACAGGGCTCCTACGAGCAGTACTTC. This codes for CASSLIPGQGSYEQYF.